This T cell receptor (beta chain) was identified during a study of blood T cell repertoires in COVID-19. Across the whole study: The origin of the acute and convalescent COVID-19 samples was the United States, Italy and Spain. PBMCs, B-cell-depleted T cells, or T cells provided the cDNA or gDNA that made up the material.

Original analysis: Using reference gene primer amplification, nucleated cell counts were estimated. Only in-frame clones appear in the TCRdb table, and some are missing; sequencing was by immunoSEQ multiplex PCR. D and trimming were read from the DNA, whereas the V and J calls and clone size are those reported in that table. The table includes more than 55,000 clones, more than 80% detected once. J was trimmed by 2 bases and V by 1 base; bases with no gene match: 3. The length of the CDR3 is 16 residues. The germline gives CDR1 MDHEN, CDR2 SYDVKM. The chain carries TRBV28 and TRBJ1-5; 9 bases are shared with TRBD1. The sequence came from an elderly man with acute or convalescent COVID-19. Source material: peripheral blood. The CDR3 coding sequence is TGTGCCAGCAGTTTATCCGGGACAGGGCGCAATCAGCCCCAGCATTTT. Translated, it gives CASSLSGTGRNQPQHF.